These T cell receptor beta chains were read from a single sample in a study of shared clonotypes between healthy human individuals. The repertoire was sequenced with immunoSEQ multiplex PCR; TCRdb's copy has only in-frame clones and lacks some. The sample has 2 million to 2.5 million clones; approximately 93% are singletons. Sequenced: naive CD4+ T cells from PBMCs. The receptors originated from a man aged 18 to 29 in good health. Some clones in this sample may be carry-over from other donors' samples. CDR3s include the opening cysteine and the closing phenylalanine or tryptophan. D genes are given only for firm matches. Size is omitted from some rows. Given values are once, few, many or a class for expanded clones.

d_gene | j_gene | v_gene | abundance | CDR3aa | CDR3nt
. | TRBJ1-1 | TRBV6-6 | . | CASTTRETEAFF | TGTGCCAGCACCACCAGGGAGACTGAAGCTTTCTTT
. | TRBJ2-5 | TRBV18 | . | CASSPDRGQVQETQYF | TGTGCCAGCTCACCCGATCGTGGCCAGGTTCAAGAGACCCAGTACTTC
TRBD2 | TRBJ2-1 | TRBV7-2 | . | CASSRRRELAYNEQFF | TGTGCCAGCAGCCGAAGGCGGGAGCTGGCCTACAATGAGCAGTTCTTC
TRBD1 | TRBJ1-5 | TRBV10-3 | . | CAISQSGTGDQPQHF | TGTGCCATCAGCCAATCTGGGACAGGTGATCAGCCCCAGCATTTT
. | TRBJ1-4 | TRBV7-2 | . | CASSSPPREKLFF | TGTGCCAGCAGCTCTCCTCCCCGGGAAAAACTGTTTTTT
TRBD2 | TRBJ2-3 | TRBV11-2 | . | CASSLAGRVTDTQYF | TGTGCCAGCAGCTTAGCCGGGAGGGTCACAGATACGCAGTATTTT
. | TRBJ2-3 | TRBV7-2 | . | CASSLATTDTQYF | TGTGCCAGCAGCCTCGCCACCACAGATACGCAGTATTTT
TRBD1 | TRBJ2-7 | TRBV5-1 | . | CASSFQGDEQYF | TGCGCCAGCAGCTTCCAGGGGGACGAGCAGTACTTC
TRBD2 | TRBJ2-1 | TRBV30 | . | CAWRGLAGGQLSYNEQFF | TGTGCCTGGAGGGGACTAGCGGGAGGGCAGCTCTCCTACAATGAGCAGTTCTTC
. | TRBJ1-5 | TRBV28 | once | CASSLSSARYSNQPQHF | TGTGCCAGCAGTTTAAGTTCAGCCCGATATAGCAATCAGCCCCAGCATTTT
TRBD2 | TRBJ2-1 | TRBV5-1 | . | CASSPGTSGANEQFF | TGCGCCAGCAGCCCAGGGACTAGCGGGGCTAATGAGCAGTTCTTC
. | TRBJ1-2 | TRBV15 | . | CATSRDWRAQGSYYGYTF | TGTGCCACCAGCAGAGATTGGAGGGCGCAGGGATCGTACTATGGCTACACCTTC
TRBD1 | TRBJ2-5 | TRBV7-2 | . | CASSPRQGVGETQYF | TGTGCCAGCAGCCCCCGACAGGGGGTCGGGGAGACCCAGTACTTC
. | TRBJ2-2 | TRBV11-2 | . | CASIPVVAGELFF | TGTGCCAGCATCCCGGTGGTGGCCGGGGAGCTGTTTTTT
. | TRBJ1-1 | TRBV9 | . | CASSVDGENTEAFF | TGTGCCAGCAGCGTAGACGGGGAGAACACTGAAGCTTTCTTT
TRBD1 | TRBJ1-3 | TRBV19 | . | CASIAPQGASGNTIYF | TGTGCCAGTATCGCGCCGCAGGGGGCCTCTGGAAACACCATATATTTT